This T cell receptor beta chain was profiled in a study of CXCR3-negative and CXCR3-positive naive CD8 T cells (dated by TCRdb to 2018 to 2020). Looking at the study overall: In total, about 130 million TRB reads were obtained, or roughly 1.5 +/- 0.3 million reads per library. Diversity and physicochemical repertoire analyses covered 10 to 11 donors pooled from two independent experiments. The TRBV-TRBJ cluster analysis covered naive subsets from 5 or 6 donors and memory cells from 3 donors. Results and caveats for the whole study, not just this receptor: Both naive subsets had comparably high repertoire diversity, while memory CD8+ T cells had much lower repertoire diversity. Because surface CD5, which is linked to self-reactivity in mice, was comparable between the naive subsets, TCR interaction strength was also inferred from the physicochemical properties of TRB CDR3s. Because CXCR3 expression was partially decreased after cryopreservation, freshly isolated PBMCs were used for most assays. Compared with CXCR3-negative naive cells, CXCR3-positive naive cells had TRB CDR3s with higher hydrophobicity (lower Kidera factor 4), lower energy, and higher strength and volume indices. TRBV-TRBJ usage was similar between naive CXCR3-negative and CXCR3-positive cells from the same donor, while memory cells showed distinct patterns.

Data came from a NextSeq 550. The Human TCR Profiling Kit (MiLaboratory) was used to prepare UMI-labeled 5' RACE TRB cDNA libraries. The full amount of extracted RNA was used for cDNA synthesis, and the full amount of resulting cDNA was used for PCR amplification. Libraries were prepared in parallel using an identical number of PCR cycles. The published analysis was carried out like this. With a requirement of at least two reads per UMI, MIGEC and MiXCR extracted about 50,000 +/- 10,000 unique UMI-labeled TRB cDNA molecules per library. On average, each library contained approximately 40,000 +/- 10,000 functional in-frame TRB CDR3 nucleotide clonotypes without stop codons. After downsampling to 5000 UMI-labeled TRB molecules per sample, diversity metrics such as normalized Shannon-Wiener and Chao1 were calculated in VDJtools. VDJtools computed clonotype-size-weighted physicochemical properties of the central five CDR3 residues: interaction energy, strength, volume and Kidera factor 4. TCRdb reprocessed the reads, reporting each CDR3 protein sequence once and no DNA. The V and J calls and clone size come from TCRdb's table, not from the authors' own analysis. The sample table includes tens of thousands of distinct CDR3 sequences. The top ten constitute approximately 0.53% of the sample.

For every CD8+ T cell subset, approximately 300,000 cells were flow-sorted straight into RLT lysis buffer, and each subset was sorted in triplicate. To keep memory contaminants out, a stringent definition of naive CD8+ T cells was applied: CD45RO-CCR7+CD27+CD95-. Peripheral blood mononuclear cells were isolated from buffy coats using standard density gradient centrifugation. A FACSAria III was used to flow-sort naive CD8+ T cells into CXCR3-negative and CXCR3-positive populations. An RNeasy Mini Kit was used to extract total RNA from the sorted cells. Notes on this clonotype: The target of this receptor is not known.

Sequenced: naive CXCR3+ CD8+ T cells from blood. The cell subset or site label for this specimen denotes: CD45RO-CCR7+CD27+CD95- naive CD8+ T cells expressing CXCR3 (TNR3+). This TCR came from a human donor in good health. Some clones in this sample may be carry-over from other donors' samples.

The CDR3 reads as follows: CASSYASSYEQYF. The rearrangement joined TRBV6-5 to TRBJ2-7. The CDR3 contains 13 residues, cysteine and phenylalanine counted. No DNA is recorded. From a lookup of the germline V gene, CDR1 and CDR2 are MNHEY and SVGAGI.